Each of the 26 T cell receptor beta chains below was sequenced from the same sample in a study of blood T cell repertoires in COVID-19. Using immunoSEQ multiplex PCR, the repertoire was profiled, and TCRdb retains in-frame clones only, with some absent. This table has about 200,000 clones, 70% to 90% appearing once. Sequencing was carried out using peripheral blood. Receptors originate from a man aged 60 to 69 with acute or convalescent COVID-19.

Details on this clone: Other DNA sequences in the same sample also yield this CDR3. The chain uses TRBV9 and TRBJ2-1; maybe TRBD1 (6 bases). CDR3 length: 14 residues. The V end lost 3 bases, the J end lost 4 bases, and 11 bases lay between the germline ends. Germline V gene sequence: CDR1 SGDLS, CDR2 YYNGEE. CDR3 bases: TGTGCCAGCAGCGGGGGGCGTGATTACAATGAGCAGTTCTTC. Protein product: CASSGGRDYNEQFF.

This chain connects TRBV28 to TRBJ2-3; TRBD2 is a possible D gene (5 bases). The germline V gene has CDR1 MDHEN and CDR2 SYDVKM. There are 15 residues in the CDR3. Trimming left V 0 bases short and J 3 bases short, with 10 bases between. The CDR3 sequence: CASSLWGRGTDTQYF. The CDR3 coding sequence is TGTGCCAGCAGTTTATGGGGGAGAGGTACAGATACGCAGTATTTT.

This chain joins TRBV2 and TRBJ2-3; tentatively, D is TRBD2 (5 bases). The CDR3 has 14 amino acids. V gave up 5 bases and J gave up 0 bases, with 9 bases separating them. The V gene's germline CDR1 is SNHLY and CDR2 FYNNEI. CDR3 residues: CASSLWTSTDTQYF. The CDR3 DNA follows: TGTGCCAGCAGTCTATGGACTAGCACAGATACGCAGTATTTT.

The chain combines TRBV2 with TRBJ1-1; D is ambiguous. The CDR3 length is 12 residues. Germline V gene data show CDR1 as SNHLY and CDR2 as FYNNEI. Deletions cut 6 bases from V and 11 bases from J, with 16 bases between. CDR3 DNA: TGTGCCAGCAGCCCTTCCCTGAGCGGGGCTTTCTTT. This codes for CASSPSLSGAFF.

This CDR3 is CASSFGTPPDTQYF. CDR3 DNA: TGCGCCAGCAGCTTCGGGACACCCCCAGATACGCAGTATTTT. This sequence joins TRBV5-1 and TRBJ2-3, with D tentatively TRBD1 (6 bases). The CDR3 covers 14 residues. Trimming left V 2 bases short and J 4 bases short, with 11 bases between. CDR1 SGHRS and CDR2 YFSETQ come from the germline V gene.

The chain links TRBV19 to TRBJ2-7, with 8 bases matching TRBD2. Germline V lookup: CDR1 LNHDA, CDR2 SQIVND (reference sequence). V dropped 0 bases and J dropped 7; count of bases not matched to a gene: 17. This CDR3 region has 18 residues. Here the CDR3 DNA reads TGTGCCAGTAGTATAGATGGCCCCGGGCTAGCGGGTGTACGAGAGCAGTACTTC. Protein sequence: CASSIDGPGLAGVREQYF.

The chain joins TRBV6-5 to TRBJ1-6, with TRBD1 matching 7 bases. The CDR3 runs 14 residues. Germline CDR1 reads MNHEY; CDR2 reads SVGAGI. V dropped 5 bases and J dropped 5; count of bases not matched to a gene: 3. CDR3 coding DNA: TGTGCCAGCAGTAGACAGGGTGATAATTCACCCCTCCACTTT. Residues: CASSRQGDNSPLHF.

V and J are TRBV6-5 and TRBJ2-7; the match to TRBD1 covers 8 bases. From germline, CDR1 is MNHEY and CDR2 SVGAGI. This CDR3 is 15 amino acids long. The junction had 9 bases not matched to a gene; V was cut back by 5 bases and J by 3 bases. The chain's CDR3 is CASSPRGQALYEQYF. As DNA, the CDR3 is TGTGCCAGCAGTCCTCGGGGACAGGCCCTCTACGAGCAGTACTTC.

The V call is TRBV5-1, the J call TRBJ1-2, with 7 nucleotides matching TRBD1. V shed 5 bases and J 3 bases; nucleotides not matched to a gene: 7. Germline V gene sequence: CDR1 SGHRS, CDR2 YFSETQ. The CDR3 totals 14 residues. For the CDR3, the DNA is TGCGCCAGCAGGGATCAGGGGGGACACTATGGCTACACCTTC. Encoded protein: CASRDQGGHYGYTF. The full variable domain, in which reference TRBV5-1 and TRBJ1-2 provide the parts outside the CDR3, is KAGVTQTPRYLIKTRGQQVTLSCSPISGHRSVSWYQQTPGQGLQFLFEYFSETQRNKGNFPGRFSGRQFSNSRSEMNVSTLELGDSALYLCASRDQGGHYGYTFGSGTRLTVV.

J is TRBJ1-2 and V is TRBV6-4; D is uncertain. Trimming left V 0 bases short and J 0 bases short, with 8 bases between. There are 15 residues in the CDR3. Per the germline V gene, CDR1 is MRHNA and CDR2 is SNTAGT. The CDR3 region has the DNA TGTGCCAGCAGTGACTCAGCGGATTCTAACTATGGCTACACCTTC. Its translation: CASSDSADSNYGYTF.

The chain carries TRBV6-5 and TRBJ1-2; 9 positions match TRBD1. V lost 6 bases and J lost 6; bases outside the gene matches: 5. The length of the CDR3 is 13 residues. The germline CDR1 and CDR2 sequences are MNHEY and SVGAGI. The CDR3 nucleotides read TGTGCCAGCAGGACTACAGGGGGCCATGGCTACACCTTC. It encodes CASRTTGGHGYTF.

V usage is TRBV5-1 and J usage is TRBJ2-2, with TRBD2 identical over 8 bases. The CDR3 loop spans 15 amino acids. After removal of 4 bases from V and 1 base from J, the junction contained 3 bases not matched to a gene. CDR1 and CDR2 (germline): SGHRS, YFSETQ. In DNA form, the CDR3 reads TGCGCCAGCAGCCCCGGGACTAGGAACACCGGGGAGCTGTTTTTT. This codes for CASSPGTRNTGELFF.

In DNA, the CDR3 is TGTGCCAGTAGTAGGGGGACAGGGGGCTTACCTGAAGCTTTCTTT. Encoded protein: CASSRGTGGLPEAFF. The chain links TRBV19 to TRBJ1-1; 12 nucleotides line up with TRBD1. The CDR3 has 15 amino acids. Germline trimming cut 4 bases from V and 6 bases from J; bases unmatched to any gene: 6. Germline values: CDR1 LNHDA, CDR2 SQIVND (reference sequence). The whole variable domain, remainder taken from reference TRBV19 and TRBJ1-1, is DGGITQSPKYLFRKEGQNVTLSCEQNLNHDAMYWYRQDPGQGLRLIYYSQIVNDFQKGDIAEGYSVSREKKESFPLTVTSAQKNPTAFYLCASSRGTGGLPEAFFGQGTRLTVV.

The V and J genes are TRBV5-5 and TRBJ2-2, with 8 nucleotides matching TRBD2. CDR1 and CDR2 (germline): SGHKS, YYEKEE (reference sequence). The V and J ends lost 6 bases and 6 bases, in that order; junction bases with no gene match: 13. The CDR3 loop spans 16 amino acids. In DNA, the CDR3 is TGTGCCAGCAACCCGTTCCCCCTACTAGCGGCCGGGGAGCTGTTTTTT. Encoded protein: CASNPFPLLAAGELFF.

J is TRBJ2-1 and V is TRBV5-5, with 13 bases matching TRBD2. The CDR3 consists of 15 residues. V lost 0 bases and J lost 7; bases outside the gene matches: 1. The germline V gene has CDR1 SGHKS and CDR2 YYEKEE (reference sequence). Here the CDR3 reads CASSLATSGRNEQFF. The CDR3 DNA reads as TGTGCCAGCAGCTTGGCGACTAGCGGGAGGAATGAGCAGTTCTTC. Looking up the rest from reference TRBV5-5 and TRBJ2-1 gives the full variable domain: DAGVTQSPTHLIKTRGQQVTLRCSPISGHKSVSWYQQVLGQGPQFIFQYYEKEERGRGNFPDRFSARQFPNYSSELNVNALLLGDSALYLCASSLATSGRNEQFFGPGTRLTVL.

The rearrangement joins TRBV10-3 to TRBJ1-5; 11 nucleotides agree with TRBD1. CDR3 length: 14 residues. V was clipped by 5 bases and J by 7 bases; unmatched bases: 4. Germline loops: CDR1 ENHRY, CDR2 SYGVKD. The CDR3 nucleotides read TGTGCCATCAGTACGGGACAGGGGGAGCAGCCCCAGCATTTT. Amino acids: CAISTGQGEQPQHF.

This clone occurred a few times. CDR3 DNA sequence: TGTGCCAGCAGTTACATCAGGACAGGGGGGAACTATGGCTACACCTTC. Amino acid sequence: CASSYIRTGGNYGYTF. V usage is TRBV6-5 and J usage is TRBJ1-2; 10 nucleotides line up with TRBD1. The V and J ends lost 2 bases and 2 bases, in that order; junction bases with no gene match: 5. The CDR3 runs to 16 residues. From germline, CDR1 is MNHEY and CDR2 SVGAGI.

This rearrangement joins TRBV2 to TRBJ2-1, with D tentatively TRBD1 (5 bases). There are 12 residues in the CDR3. The V and J ends lost 7 bases and 7 bases respectively, with 11 bases between them. Germline lookup yields CDR1 SNHLY and CDR2 FYNNEI. The CDR3 here is CASTPRGNEQFF. In DNA, the CDR3 is TGTGCCAGCACCCCAAGGGGAAATGAGCAGTTCTTC.

V is TRBV9 and J is TRBJ2-2, with TRBD2 matching over 13 bases. Looked up from germline, CDR1 is SGDLS and CDR2 is YYNGEE. The ends lost 3 bases at V and 4 bases at J; junction bases unmatched: 6. There are 17 residues in the CDR3. The CDR3 DNA is TGTGCCAGCAGCGAGGTGGGACTAGCGGGAAGCACCGGGGAGCTGTTTTTT. Its translation is CASSEVGLAGSTGELFF.

This clone appeared once. This rearrangement joins TRBV5-1 to TRBJ2-2, with TRBD1 as a possible D gene (5 bases). This CDR3 has 16 amino acids. Germline CDR1 is SGHRS and CDR2 is YFSETQ. Trimming cost V 2 bases and J 5 bases, with 16 bases left between them. CDR3 coding DNA: TGCGCCAGCAGCTTTGCCCAGGGCGGTTTGACCGGGGAGCTGTTTTTT. This sequence encodes CASSFAQGGLTGELFF.

The rearrangement joins TRBV5-1 to TRBJ2-3, with 8 positions matching TRBD2. CDR3 length: 14 amino acids. Germline V lookup: CDR1 SGHRS, CDR2 YFSETQ. V trimming: 4 bases; J trimming: 3 bases; junction bases outside the gene matches: 4. CDR3 in amino acids: CASSQRGQTDTQYF. CDR3 bases: TGCGCCAGCAGCCAGCGGGGGCAAACAGATACGCAGTATTTT.

This clone was observed once. The V call is TRBV12-3 or TRBV12-4, the J call TRBJ2-5; D is uncertain. Trimming took off 3 bases at V and 3 bases at J, with 8 bases between the two ends. The CDR3 length is 13 residues. The DNA for the CDR3 is TGTGCCAGCAGTTTTAGACTGAAAGAGACCCAGTACTTC. The encoded protein is CASSFRLKETQYF.

This chain connects TRBV6-6 to TRBJ1-1, with TRBD1 identical over 8 bases. The length of the CDR3 is 15 residues. Trimming removed 4 bases from V and 0 bases from J; junction bases left unmatched: 4. Germline CDR1 is MNHNY and CDR2 is SVGAGI (reference sequence). The CDR3 region is CASSFGQGMNTEAFF. In DNA, the CDR3 is TGTGCCAGCAGTTTCGGACAGGGAATGAACACTGAAGCTTTCTTT.

This chain links TRBV5-1 with TRBJ2-1, with 8 nucleotides matching TRBD1. The CDR3 length is 15 residues. Per the germline V gene, CDR1 is SGHRS and CDR2 is YFSETQ. V trimming: 0 bases; J trimming: 9 bases; junction bases outside the gene matches: 8. The CDR3 sequence: CASSLAQGAGGEQFF. CDR3 DNA sequence: TGCGCCAGCAGCTTGGCTCAGGGGGCAGGGGGTGAGCAGTTCTTC.

This clone showed up just once. The V and J genes are TRBV18 and TRBJ2-7; the match to TRBD1 covers 8 bases. CDR1 KGHSH and CDR2 LQKENI come from the germline V gene. The CDR3 spans 13 residues. The V gene end was trimmed by 4 bases and the J gene end by 5 bases; junction bases not matched to a gene: 4. The CDR3 DNA sequence: TGTGCCAGCTCACGATACAGGGGGGACGAGCAGTACTTC. It specifies CASSRYRGDEQYF.

The rearrangement joins TRBV19 to TRBJ2-3, with 12 positions matching TRBD1. The CDR3 runs to 16 residues. V trimming: 5 bases; J trimming: 4 bases; junction bases outside the gene matches: 7. The germline V gene encodes CDR1 LNHDA and CDR2 SQIVND (reference sequence). The chain's CDR3 is CASSPKGQGASDTQYF. The CDR3 DNA sequence: TGTGCCAGTAGTCCCAAGGGACAGGGGGCTTCAGATACGCAGTATTTT.